Presented here are 11 T cell receptor beta chains from one specimen sequenced in a study of T cell responses to AZD1222 COVID-19 vaccine. Only in-frame clones appear in the TCRdb table, and some are missing; sequencing was by immunoSEQ multiplex PCR. The sample includes 150,000 to 200,000 clones, 90% to 95% of them seen just once. The input for sequencing was peripheral blood, taken 28 days after the second AZD1222 dose. Receptors were obtained from an adult who received the AZD1222 COVID-19 vaccine.

There are a few counts of this clone. The chain carries TRBV4-3 and TRBJ1-5; perhaps TRBD1 as D (6 bases). The CDR3 is 14 residues long. Germline V gives CDR1 LGHNA, CDR2 YSLEER. V lost 4 bases and J lost 5, with 12 bases in between. The CDR3: CASSPGGGYQPQHF. CDR3 DNA: TGCGCCAGCAGCCCCGGAGGGGGGTATCAGCCCCAGCATTTT.

The V call is TRBV7-8, the J call TRBJ1-5; the D is unclear. The CDR3 has 18 amino acids. Germline CDR1 SGHVS, CDR2 FQNEAQ. V dropped 7 bases and J dropped 0 bases, with 22 bases sitting between them. The CDR3 region has the DNA TGTGCCAGCACCCCTGGGCGGGCAGGACTTTATAGCAATCAGCCCCAGCATTTT. Translated: CASTPGRAGLYSNQPQHF.

The chain uses TRBV4-1 and TRBJ1-1; D remains unclear. V was cut by 1 base and J by 0 bases, with 6 bases left in between. The germline CDR1 and CDR2 sequences are MGHRA and YSYEKL. The length of the CDR3 is 14 residues. The CDR3 loop is CASSQGGLNTEAFF. CDR3 nucleotides: TGCGCCAGCAGCCAAGGTGGACTGAACACTGAAGCTTTCTTT.

CDR3 DNA: TGTGCCAGCAGTCCCTCCGGGACAGGGCCCTACGAGCAGTACTTC. This sequence encodes CASSPSGTGPYEQYF. This sequence joins TRBV2 and TRBJ2-7; the match to TRBD1 covers 9 bases. This CDR3 comprises 15 residues. Unmatched junction bases numbered 7, after V lost 5 bases and J lost 2 bases. Germline assignment: CDR1 SNHLY and CDR2 FYNNEI.

This clone is a singleton in its sample. J is TRBJ2-7 and V is TRBV3-1 (or the pseudogene TRBV3-2); D perhaps matches TRBD1 (6 bases). This CDR3 has 14 residues. Between the trimmed V and J ends, which lost 0 bases and 5 bases, there was a span of 11 bases. CDR1 LGHDT and CDR2 YNNKEL come from the germline V gene (reference sequence). CDR3 region: CASSQETGFDEQYF. The CDR3 bases are TGTGCCAGCAGCCAAGAGACAGGATTCGACGAGCAGTACTTC.

This chain connects TRBV18 to TRBJ2-2, with TRBD2 as a possible D gene (5 bases). The V gene's germline CDR1 is KGHSH and CDR2 LQKENI. Trimming removed 4 bases from V and 5 bases from J, with 17 bases in between. The CDR3 sequence is 16 residues long. The CDR3 protein is CASSQETTRGTGELFF. The DNA of the CDR3 is TGTGCCAGCTCACAAGAGACGACCCGAGGGACCGGGGAGCTGTTTTTT. The full variable domain, completed using reference TRBV18 and TRBJ2-2, is NAGVMQNPRHLVRRRGQEARLRCSPMKGHSHVYWYRQLPEEGLKFMVYLQKENIIDESGMPKERFSAEFPKEGPSILRIQQVVRGDSAAYFCASSQETTRGTGELFFGEGSRLTVL.

The chain has TRBV7-9 and TRBJ2-1, with 10 bases matching TRBD1. CDR3 length: 16 residues. From germline, CDR1 is SEHNR and CDR2 FQNEAQ (reference sequence). The J segment lost 3 bases and the V segment lost 5 bases, leaving 7 bases of the junction unmatched. CDR3: CASSQEGTGVYNEQFF. As DNA, the CDR3 is TGTGCCAGCAGCCAAGAGGGGACAGGGGTCTACAATGAGCAGTTCTTC.

This clone was observed a single time. The chain employs TRBV5-6 and TRBJ1-2; 8 bases are a match to TRBD1. This CDR3 comprises 12 residues. With V trimmed by 2 bases and J by 8 bases, 2 bases remained unmatched. Per germline, CDR1 SGHDT and CDR2 YYEEEE. CDR3 in DNA: TGTGCCAGCAGCTTCCGACAGGGGGGCTACACCTTC. Encoded protein: CASSFRQGGYTF.

The chain recombines TRBV4-3 with TRBJ1-5, with a tentative D call TRBD1 (5 bases). V was cut by 0 bases and J by 2 bases, with 17 bases left in between. CDR1 LGHNA and CDR2 YSLEER come from the germline V gene. CDR3 length equals 18 residues. The CDR3 is CASSQDRDWGRGNQPQHF. CDR3 DNA sequence: TGCGCCAGCAGCCAAGATCGTGACTGGGGCAGGGGCAATCAGCCCCAGCATTTT.

This chain joins TRBV11-1 and TRBJ2-7; 9 nucleotides match TRBD2. The CDR3 is 14 amino acids. V was pared by 1 base and J by 7 bases, with 5 bases of the junction left unmatched. Germline V gene data show CDR1 as SGHAT and CDR2 as FQDESV (reference sequence). The CDR3 is CASSLVSGSGEQYF. The DNA of the CDR3 is TGTGCCAGCAGCTTAGTTAGCGGGAGTGGTGAGCAGTACTTC.

The chain recombines TRBV28 with TRBJ1-1; perhaps TRBD1 as D (6 bases). Germline V gives CDR1 MDHEN, CDR2 SYDVKM. The CDR3 has 13 amino acids. Trimming left V 3 bases short and J 4 bases short, with 9 bases between. CDR3 in amino acids: CASSLGTRTEAFF. In DNA form, the CDR3 reads TGTGCCAGCAGTTTGGGGACACGCACTGAAGCTTTCTTT.